The text below deals with one T cell receptor (beta chain). Its specificity is unknown. The source of the sample is a study of cytomegalovirus exposure and HLA in healthy donors. The primer mix had 60 Vbeta and 13 Jbeta primers. The table came from immunoSEQ multiplex PCR; TCRdb's copy has only in-frame clones and leaves some out. Of 100,000 to 150,000 clones in the sample, over 65% were seen once. Whole-study findings and limits: By a later analysis, the bulk of CMV-associated TCR beta chains appeared HLA-restricted.

CDR3 length: 14 residues. The V gene's germline CDR1 is MGHRA and CDR2 YSYEKL. V was pared by 6 bases and J by 1 base, with 12 bases between. Sequenced input: PBMCs. V and J are TRBV4-1 and TRBJ1-1, with a possible D match to TRBD1 (5 bases). The clonotype comes from a man aged 40-49 years in good health and CMV-seropositive. The CDR3 bases are TGCGCCAGCAGGGGGACTCTGAAGAACACTGAAGCTTTCTTT. Its protein product is CASRGTLKNTEAFF.